These 16 T cell receptor beta chains were sequenced from one sample in a study of neoadjuvant anti-PD-1 for oral cavity cancer. Time point indicated: after neoadjuvant nivolumab, at surgical resection. Profiling relied on immunoSEQ multiplex PCR, and the TCRdb table lists in-frame clones only, not all of them. The data hold about 14,000 clones, with 74% observed a single time. The starting material was PBMCs, obtained after nivolumab (anti-PD-1) treatment. The receptors come from a person aged 40 to 85 with oral cavity squamous cell carcinoma.

The genes are TRBV11-2 and TRBJ2-7; 11 bases line up with TRBD2. CDR1 and CDR2 (germline): SGHAT, FQNNGV. CDR3 size: 14 residues. V dropped 2 bases and J dropped 4; count of bases not matched to a gene: 1. This CDR3 is CASSLTSGRYEQYF. CDR3 DNA sequence: TGTGCCAGCAGCTTAACTAGCGGGAGATACGAGCAGTACTTC.

The rearrangement uses TRBV6-5 and TRBJ1-1; D is unclear. The CDR3 runs to 12 residues. V gave up 6 bases and J gave up 0 bases, with 5 bases separating them. Germline V lookup: CDR1 MNHEY, CDR2 SVGAGI. The chain's CDR3 is CASRSLNTEAFF. Here the CDR3 DNA reads TGTGCCAGCAGAAGCTTGAACACTGAAGCTTTCTTT.

The rearrangement links TRBV7-9 to TRBJ2-1; D gene ambiguous. The length of the CDR3 is 12 residues. Looked up from germline, CDR1 is SEHNR and CDR2 is FQNEAQ (reference sequence). V lost 4 bases, J lost 7 bases, and 8 bases lay in between. CDR3 region: CASSSNLNEQFF. The CDR3 nucleotides read TGTGCCAGCAGCTCGAACTTGAATGAGCAGTTCTTC.

In this sample, this clone turned up once. The chain is built from TRBV29-1 and TRBJ2-3; D ambiguous. This CDR3 is built from 13 residues. Germline CDR1 is SQVTM and CDR2 is ANQGSEA. V lost 1 base, J lost 0 bases, and 5 bases lay in between. CDR3 residues: CSVEVSSTDTQYF. The CDR3 coding sequence is TGCAGCGTTGAAGTCAGTAGCACAGATACGCAGTATTTT.

This clone was seen a single time. The genes are TRBV2 and TRBJ2-5, with D possibly called TRBD1 or TRBD2 (5 bases each). The CDR3 consists of 13 residues. Per the germline V gene, CDR1 is SNHLY and CDR2 is FYNNEI. Trimming pared 6 bases from V and 2 bases from J, leaving 10 bases between. The CDR3 coding sequence is TGTGCCAGCAGCTGGGGGTTGCAAGAGACCCAGTACTTC. It is translated as CASSWGLQETQYF.

The genes are TRBV29-1 and TRBJ2-3; TRBD2 matches 7 bases. The CDR3 totals 13 residues. CDR1 is SQVTM and CDR2 is ANQGSEA in the germline V gene. The V and J ends lost 7 bases and 5 bases, in that order; junction bases with no gene match: 9. The CDR3 nucleotides read TGCAGCGGCGGAGCGGGAAGTTTAGATACGCAGTATTTT. This encodes CSGGAGSLDTQYF.

This chain joins TRBV6-1 and TRBJ2-5, with D unresolved. Germline CDR1 reads MNHNS; CDR2 reads SASEGT. The CDR3 contains 13 residues. V gave up 3 bases and J gave up 5 bases, with 10 bases separating them. The DNA of the CDR3 is TGTGCCAGCAGTGAGAATCCCGGCGAGACCCAGTACTTC. Encoded protein: CASSENPGETQYF.

The chain joins TRBV10-1 to TRBJ2-7, with TRBD1 as a possible D gene (6 bases). V dropped 8 bases and J dropped 7 bases, with 15 bases sitting between them. The CDR3 is 12 residues long. Germline V gene lookup returns CDR1 WNHNN and CDR2 SYGVQD (reference sequence). CDR3 region: CASGKQGGEQYF. The DNA for the CDR3 is TGCGCCAGCGGCAAACAGGGCGGGGAGCAGTACTTC.

V is TRBV6-5 and J is TRBJ1-2; 8 nucleotides line up with TRBD1. CDR1 and CDR2 (germline): MNHEY, SVGAGI. With V trimmed by 6 bases and J by 2 bases, 5 bases remained unmatched. This CDR3 spans 14 amino acids. CDR3 sequence (DNA): TGTGCCAGCAGGGGGACAGGTTCCAACTATGGCTACACCTTC. Translated: CASRGTGSNYGYTF.

The V and J genes are TRBV29-1 and TRBJ1-1; the match to TRBD1 covers 7 bases. CDR1 SQVTM and CDR2 ANQGSEA come from the germline V gene. This CDR3 comprises 17 residues. The V and J ends lost 4 bases and 3 bases, in that order; junction bases with no gene match: 17. The CDR3, as DNA: TGCAGCGTTGTGGTTGGGTCGACAGGGCTAATGGACACTGAAGCTTTCTTT. Encoded protein: CSVVVGSTGLMDTEAFF.

The chain recombines TRBV5-1 with TRBJ2-7, with a possible D match to TRBD1 (6 bases). Germline V gene data show CDR1 as SGHRS and CDR2 as YFSETQ. This CDR3 is 15 amino acids long. V lost 5 bases to trimming and J lost 2 bases, with 17 bases between them. CDR3 residues: CASRLGVGTTYEQYF. CDR3 nucleotide sequence: TGCGCCAGCAGACTTGGGGTTGGGACAACCTACGAGCAGTACTTC. Full variable domain (outside the CDR3, taken from reference TRBV5-1 and TRBJ2-7): KAGVTQTPRYLIKTRGQQVTLSCSPISGHRSVSWYQQTPGQGLQFLFEYFSETQRNKGNFPGRFSGRQFSNSRSEMNVSTLELGDSALYLCASRLGVGTTYEQYFGPGTRLTVT.

The J gene is TRBJ2-7, the V gene TRBV5-6; D unclear. Germline V gene sequence: CDR1 SGHDT, CDR2 YYEEEE. The CDR3 sequence is 11 residues long. V was pared by 3 bases and J by 6 bases, with 7 bases between. CDR3 sequence: CASSSFVEQYF. The CDR3 nucleotides are TGTGCCAGCAGCTCCTTCGTCGAGCAGTACTTC.

This clone was seen only once. This rearrangement joins TRBV7-2 to TRBJ2-7; TRBD2 matches at 11 bases. This CDR3 has 18 residues. Germline V gene sequence: CDR1 SGHTA, CDR2 FQGNSA. V was clipped by 4 bases and J by 2 bases; unmatched bases: 13. The CDR3 protein is CASSSVGVSGGAAYEQYF. CDR3 bases: TGTGCCAGCAGCTCCGTTGGGGTTAGCGGGGGGGCCGCCTACGAGCAGTACTTC.

The chain has TRBV6-6 and TRBJ1-1; D possibly corresponds to TRBD1 (5 bases). V lost 7 bases to trimming and J lost 7 bases, with 19 bases between them. The germline gives CDR1 MNHNY, CDR2 SVGAGI (reference sequence). The CDR3 is made up of 14 amino acids. The CDR3 DNA sequence: TGTGCCAGCACCCAACTGGGGGGATACAGTGAAGCTTTCTTT. It specifies CASTQLGGYSEAFF.

This clone is a singleton in its sample. The V gene is TRBV27, the J gene TRBJ2-1, with 10 positions matching TRBD2. The CDR3 has 15 amino acids. J lost 8 bases, V lost 10 bases, and 14 bases had no gene match. CDR1 MNHEY and CDR2 SMNVEV come from the germline V gene (reference sequence). CDR3 sequence: CATLPAGGGRDEQFF. CDR3 nucleotides: TGTGCCACCCTGCCAGCGGGAGGGGGGCGCGATGAGCAGTTCTTC.

J is TRBJ2-2 and V is TRBV10-3; D uncertain. The germline V gene encodes CDR1 ENHRY and CDR2 SYGVKD. The CDR3 spans 11 residues. With 2 bases removed from V and 7 bases from J, the gap between germline ends came to 2 bases. The CDR3 region is CAISEGGELFF. The CDR3 DNA sequence: TGTGCCATCAGTGAGGGCGGGGAGCTGTTTTTT.